The 23 T cell receptor beta chains in this list originate from one sample, sequenced in a study of liver allograft versus peripheral blood T cells. Background on the study: Peripheral blood of the recipients supplied T cell receptor repertoires that were compared with those in transplanted livers.

A single record per CDR3 protein comes from TCRdb applying MiXCR to the reads. The sample lists fewer than 15,000 distinct CDR3 sequences, under 20% occurring once. The receptors shown here come from a human patient who had a liver transplant. A share of the T cells may be of graft donor origin.

This clonotype came up many times. The V gene is TRBV6-6, the J gene TRBJ2-7; 8 nucleotides line up with TRBD1. This CDR3 is 16 amino acids long. Trimming removed 4 bases from V and 4 bases from J; junction bases left unmatched: 12. The V gene's germline CDR1 is MNHNY and CDR2 SVGAGI (reference sequence). CDR3 in DNA: TGTGCCAGCAGTTCCTCGGTGGCAGGGGGCTCGTACGAGCAGTACTTC. Amino acids: CASSSSVAGGSYEQYF.

By proportion, this clonotype is medium-sized. The V and J genes are TRBV6-1 and TRBJ1-1, with D possibly matching TRBD1 (5 bases). Trimming removed 7 bases at V and 7 bases at J, with 19 bases between. Germline V gives CDR1 MNHNS, CDR2 SASEGT. The CDR3 runs 14 residues. CDR3 in amino acids: CASTRDRETDEAFF. Here the CDR3 DNA reads TGTGCCAGCACGAGGGACCGCGAAACAGATGAAGCTTTCTTT.

V and J are TRBV19 and TRBJ2-2; tentative D call: TRBD1 (6 bases). Trimming took 3 bases from V and 5 from J, leaving 19 bases between them. This CDR3 comprises 17 residues. The V gene's germline CDR1 is LNHDA and CDR2 SQIVND (reference sequence). CDR3 residues: CASSIRGIGGRTGELFF. The CDR3 bases are TGTGCCAGTAGTATTCGAGGTATAGGGGGAAGGACCGGGGAGCTGTTTTTT.

Worth noting for this clonotype: It may be a read error: a sequence one base away is much more abundant. The V gene is TRBV6-5, the J gene TRBJ2-1, with a weak D call TRBD1 (6 bases). The CDR3 has 15 residues. CDR1 MNHEY and CDR2 SVGAGI come from the germline V gene. The CDR3 spells CASSPTGTAYNEQLF. Written as DNA, the CDR3 is TGTGCCAGCAGCCCCACAGGGACCGCATACAATGAGCAGTTATTC.

V is TRBV19 and J is TRBJ1-5, with 7 bases that match TRBD1. Germline CDR1 reads LNHDA; CDR2 reads SQIVND (reference sequence). This CDR3 has 16 amino acids. V lost 5 bases and J lost 2; bases outside the gene matches: 9. This CDR3 is CASSAQDRWGNQPQHF. The CDR3 region has the DNA TGTGCCAGTAGTGCTCAGGACAGGTGGGGCAATCAGCCCCAGCATTTT.

The V and J genes are TRBV5-6 and TRBJ2-3; TRBD2 aligns across 13 bases. V trimming: 2 bases; J trimming: 10 bases; junction bases outside the gene matches: 7. The CDR3 runs 15 residues. CDR1 and CDR2 (germline): SGHDT, YYEEEE. CDR3 in DNA: TGTGCCAGCAGCTTCCGGACTAGCGGGGGTGGGCCGCAGTATTTT. Its protein product is CASSFRTSGGGPQYF.

In this sample, this clonotype turned up many times. V is TRBV18 and J is TRBJ2-5; tentatively, D is TRBD1 (6 bases). The CDR3 totals 13 residues. Germline assignment: CDR1 KGHSH and CDR2 LQKENI. Between the trimmed V and J ends, which lost 5 bases and 1 base, there was a span of 8 bases. This chain's CDR3 is CASSGGGQETQYF. The CDR3, as DNA: TGTGCCAGCTCAGGGGGCGGCCAAGAGACCCAGTACTTC.

This sequence joins TRBV20-1 and TRBJ2-2; D not resolved. The CDR3 length is 14 residues. Germline assignment: CDR1 DFQATT and CDR2 SNEGSKA (reference sequence). The V end lost 0 bases, the J end lost 1 base, and 6 bases lay between the germline ends. CDR3 residues: CSARDQRNTGELFF. In DNA form, the CDR3 reads TGCAGTGCTAGAGATCAAAGGAACACCGGGGAGCTGTTTTTT.

This clonotype was observed a handful of times. The chain has TRBV6-2 or TRBV6-3 and TRBJ2-7; 12 bases are shared with TRBD2. The germline V gene encodes CDR1 MNHEY and CDR2 SVGEGT. The CDR3 is made up of 14 amino acids. The junction had 5 bases not matched to a gene; V was cut back by 5 bases and J by 6 bases. The CDR3, as DNA: TGTGCCAGCAGTCTAGCGGGAGGGCCTACCGAGCAGTACTTC. This encodes CASSLAGGPTEQYF.

This clonotype counts as medium-sized. This chain joins TRBV6-2 or TRBV6-3 and TRBJ1-6, with D maybe TRBD1 (5 bases). Germline CDR1 MNHEY, CDR2 SVGEGT. V was clipped by 5 bases and J by 10 bases, with 9 bases between them. This CDR3 has 12 residues. The CDR3 sequence is CASSPGTSPLHF. The CDR3 coding sequence is TGTGCCAGCAGTCCAGGGACCTCACCCCTCCACTTT.

In this sample, this clonotype turned up many times. CDR3 sequence (DNA): TGTGCCAGCGGGTTGGGTGGCACCGGGGAGCTGTTTTTT. Encoded protein: CASGLGGTGELFF. The V gene is TRBV27, the J gene TRBJ2-2; no clear D. CDR1 MNHEY and CDR2 SMNVEV come from the germline V gene (reference sequence). CDR3 length: 13 residues. V was cut by 8 bases and J by 4 bases, with 11 bases left in between.

This clonotype qualifies as medium-sized. The chain has TRBV5-4 and TRBJ2-2; D unclear. CDR3 size: 14 residues. V dropped 0 bases and J dropped 7 bases, with 10 bases sitting between them. Germline CDR1 SGHNT, CDR2 YYREEE (reference sequence). CDR3 coding DNA: TGTGCCAGCAGCTTGGACCAGACCCTCGGGGAGCTGTTTTTT. Translating gives CASSLDQTLGELFF.

This sequence joins TRBV18 and TRBJ2-5, with a weak D call TRBD1 (6 bases). V lost 3 bases and J 0 bases, leaving 8 bases between the germline ends. The CDR3 totals 14 residues. CDR1 is KGHSH, CDR2 LQKENI, per germline. The CDR3 region is CASSPGQNQETQYF. DNA of the CDR3: TGTGCCAGCTCACCCGGACAGAACCAAGAGACCCAGTACTTC. Filled out from reference TRBV18 and TRBJ2-5, the complete variable domain reads NAGVMQNPRHLVRRRGQEARLRCSPMKGHSHVYWYRQLPEEGLKFMVYLQKENIIDESGMPKERFSAEFPKEGPSILRIQQVVRGDSAAYFCASSPGQNQETQYFGPGTRLLVL.

This clonotype is labeled as medium-sized. The gene calls are TRBV19 and TRBJ1-2; unclear D gene. CDR3 length equals 13 residues. The V gene lost 6 bases and the J gene lost 4 bases, with 12 bases spanning the gap. Germline CDR1 is LNHDA and CDR2 is SQIVND (reference sequence). The chain's CDR3 is CASRKERGYGYTF. The CDR3 DNA follows: TGTGCCAGTAGGAAGGAGCGGGGCTATGGCTACACCTTC.

This clonotype was observed at least ten times. The chain combines TRBV11-2 with TRBJ1-1; 9 bases fit TRBD1. V shed 0 bases, J shed 4 bases, and the junction held 3 bases outside the gene matches. The CDR3 loop spans 15 amino acids. The germline V gene encodes CDR1 SGHAT and CDR2 FQNNGV. The CDR3: CASSLDGTGPTEAFF. Written as DNA, the CDR3 is TGTGCCAGCAGCTTAGATGGGACAGGGCCCACTGAAGCTTTCTTT.

The chain joins TRBV11-2 to TRBJ2-5; 10 bases match TRBD1. V lost 2 bases and J lost 3; bases outside the gene matches: 6. CDR3 size: 16 residues. CDR1 is SGHAT, CDR2 FQNNGV, per germline. The CDR3 protein is CASSLHKGTGEETQYF. For the CDR3, the DNA is TGTGCCAGCAGCTTACATAAAGGGACAGGGGAAGAGACCCAGTACTTC.

This clonotype has ten or more counts. The chain is built from TRBV30 and TRBJ1-5; the D is unclear. The CDR3 runs 14 residues. V lost 2 bases to trimming and J lost 0 bases, with 8 bases between them. Germline CDR1 and CDR2: GTSNPN and SVGIG (reference sequence). This CDR3 is CAWSSPYSNQPQHF. CDR3 sequence (DNA): TGTGCCTGGAGTTCGCCCTATAGCAATCAGCCCCAGCATTTT.

This chain uses TRBV19 with TRBJ1-1; D might be TRBD1 (5 bases). Trimming left V 6 bases short and J 0 bases short, with 14 bases between. Germline CDR1 is LNHDA and CDR2 is SQIVND (reference sequence). The CDR3 consists of 15 residues. CDR3 sequence reads: CASSARQLLNTEAFF. Here the CDR3 DNA reads TGTGCCAGTAGCGCTCGACAGCTATTGAACACTGAAGCTTTCTTT.

The V call is TRBV7-9, the J call TRBJ1-1; the D gene is possibly TRBD1 (5 bases). CDR1 is SEHNR, CDR2 FQNEAQ, per germline (reference sequence). CDR3 size: 16 residues. Trimming shortened V by 5 bases and J by 0 bases, and 16 bases separated the two germline ends. The CDR3 region is CASSPAGNLMNTEAFF. In nucleotides, the CDR3 is TGTGCCAGCAGCCCTGCAGGGAACCTCATGAACACTGAAGCTTTCTTT.

To note about this clonotype: A much bigger clone sits one base away, suggesting this may be a read error. V is TRBV6-6 and J is TRBJ1-5; D is uncertain. Germline-derived CDR1 and CDR2 are MNHNY and SVGAGI (reference sequence). Trimming left V 8 bases short and J 0 bases short, with 11 bases between. The CDR3 sequence is 14 residues long. CDR3 nucleotide sequence: TGTGCCAGCGGCAGAGGGTATAGCAATCAGCCCCAGCATTTT. This encodes CASGRGYSNQPQHF.

This clonotype was found many times. The rearrangement links TRBV27 to TRBJ2-7; no firm D call. V was cut by 3 bases and J by 2 bases, with 8 bases left in between. The CDR3 is made up of 13 amino acids. Germline V gives CDR1 MNHEY, CDR2 SMNVEV (reference sequence). This chain's CDR3 is CASSFGTAYEQYF. The CDR3, as DNA: TGTGCCAGCAGTTTTGGTACAGCCTACGAGCAGTACTTC.

This clonotype was recorded many times. CDR3 coding DNA: TGTGCCAGCAGTCCCCCGGCCAGATACTATGGCTACACCTTC. Translated: CASSPPARYYGYTF. This rearrangement joins TRBV28 to TRBJ1-2; D is unresolved. V was clipped by 5 bases and J by 3 bases, with 13 bases between them. Germline V gene lookup returns CDR1 MDHEN and CDR2 SYDVKM. The CDR3 covers 14 residues.

V is TRBV20-1 and J is TRBJ1-5; 8 bases line up with TRBD1. This CDR3 has 17 amino acids. In germline, CDR1 is DFQATT, CDR2 SNEGSKA (reference sequence). The J segment lost 6 bases and the V segment lost 0 bases, leaving 13 bases of the junction unmatched. The chain's CDR3 is CSARDRRQGYRSQPQHF. The CDR3 DNA follows: TGCAGTGCTAGAGATCGGAGACAGGGGTATCGGAGTCAGCCCCAGCATTTT.